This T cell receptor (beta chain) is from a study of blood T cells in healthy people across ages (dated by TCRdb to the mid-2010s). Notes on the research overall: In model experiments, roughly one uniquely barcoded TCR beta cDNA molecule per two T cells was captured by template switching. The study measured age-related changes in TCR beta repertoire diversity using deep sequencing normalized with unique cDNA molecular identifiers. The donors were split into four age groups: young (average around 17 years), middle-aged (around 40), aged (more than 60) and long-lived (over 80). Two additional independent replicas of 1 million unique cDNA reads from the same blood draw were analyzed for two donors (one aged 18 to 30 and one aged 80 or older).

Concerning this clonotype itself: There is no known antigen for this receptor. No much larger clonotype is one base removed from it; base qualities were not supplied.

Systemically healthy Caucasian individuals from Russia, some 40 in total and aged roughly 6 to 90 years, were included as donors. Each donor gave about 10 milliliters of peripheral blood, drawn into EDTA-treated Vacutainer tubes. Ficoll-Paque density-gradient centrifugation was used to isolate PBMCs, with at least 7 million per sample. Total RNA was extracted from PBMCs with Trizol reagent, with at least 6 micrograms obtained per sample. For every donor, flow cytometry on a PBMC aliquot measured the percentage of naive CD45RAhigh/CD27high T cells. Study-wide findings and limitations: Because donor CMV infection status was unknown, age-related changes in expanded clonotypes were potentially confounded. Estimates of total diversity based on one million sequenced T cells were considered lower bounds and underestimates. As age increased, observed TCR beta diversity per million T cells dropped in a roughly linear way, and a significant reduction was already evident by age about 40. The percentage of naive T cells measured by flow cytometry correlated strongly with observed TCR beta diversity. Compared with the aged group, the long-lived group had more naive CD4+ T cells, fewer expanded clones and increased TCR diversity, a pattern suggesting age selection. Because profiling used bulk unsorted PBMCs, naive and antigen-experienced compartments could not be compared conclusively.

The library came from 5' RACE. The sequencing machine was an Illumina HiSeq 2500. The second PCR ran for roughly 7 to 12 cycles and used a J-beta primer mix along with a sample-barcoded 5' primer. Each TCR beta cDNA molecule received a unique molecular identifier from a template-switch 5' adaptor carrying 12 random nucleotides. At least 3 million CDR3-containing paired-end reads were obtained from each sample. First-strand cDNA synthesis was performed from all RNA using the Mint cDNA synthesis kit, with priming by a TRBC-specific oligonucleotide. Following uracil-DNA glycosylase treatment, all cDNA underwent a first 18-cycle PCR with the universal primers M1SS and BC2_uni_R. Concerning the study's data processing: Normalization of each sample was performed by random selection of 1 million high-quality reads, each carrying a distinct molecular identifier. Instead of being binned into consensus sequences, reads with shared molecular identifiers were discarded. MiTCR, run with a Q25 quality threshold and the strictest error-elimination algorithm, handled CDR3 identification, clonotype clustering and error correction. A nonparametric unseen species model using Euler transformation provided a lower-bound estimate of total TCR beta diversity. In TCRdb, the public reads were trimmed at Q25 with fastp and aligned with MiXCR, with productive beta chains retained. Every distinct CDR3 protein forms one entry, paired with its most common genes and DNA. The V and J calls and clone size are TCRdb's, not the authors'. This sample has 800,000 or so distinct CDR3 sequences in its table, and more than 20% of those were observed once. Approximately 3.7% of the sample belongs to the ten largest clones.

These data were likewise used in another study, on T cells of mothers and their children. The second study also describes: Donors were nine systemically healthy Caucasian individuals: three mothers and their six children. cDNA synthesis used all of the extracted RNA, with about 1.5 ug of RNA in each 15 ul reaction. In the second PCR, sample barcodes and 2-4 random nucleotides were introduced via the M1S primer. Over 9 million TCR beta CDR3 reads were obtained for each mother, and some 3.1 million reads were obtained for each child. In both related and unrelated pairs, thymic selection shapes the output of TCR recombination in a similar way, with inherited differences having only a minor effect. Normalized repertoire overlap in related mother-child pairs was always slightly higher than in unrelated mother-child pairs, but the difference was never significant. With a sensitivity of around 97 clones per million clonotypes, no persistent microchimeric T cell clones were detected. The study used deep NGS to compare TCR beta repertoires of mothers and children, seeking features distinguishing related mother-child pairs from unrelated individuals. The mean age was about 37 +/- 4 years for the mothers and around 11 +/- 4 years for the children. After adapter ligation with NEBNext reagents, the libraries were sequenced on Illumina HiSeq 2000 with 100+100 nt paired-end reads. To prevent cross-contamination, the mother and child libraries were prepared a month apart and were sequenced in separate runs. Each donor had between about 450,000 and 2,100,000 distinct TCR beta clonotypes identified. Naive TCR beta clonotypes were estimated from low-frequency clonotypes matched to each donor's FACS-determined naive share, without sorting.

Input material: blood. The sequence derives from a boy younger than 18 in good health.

The DNA is as follows: TGTGCCAGCAGTTACCCATCGGGGGCGATTGGGCAAGAGACCCAGTACTTC. It codes for CASSYPSGAIGQETQYF. The V and J segments used are TRBV28 and TRBJ2-5; the D gene is possibly TRBD1 or TRBD2, each agreeing over 6 bases. From the cysteine up to the phenylalanine, the CDR3 has a length of 17 residues. Left in the record is the CDR3 DNA by itself, 51 bases read in frame from the first base. V is pared back by 4 bases and J by 2 bases, with 20 bases lying between the germline termini. CDR1 and CDR2 (MDHEN, SYDVKM) derive from the germline V gene.